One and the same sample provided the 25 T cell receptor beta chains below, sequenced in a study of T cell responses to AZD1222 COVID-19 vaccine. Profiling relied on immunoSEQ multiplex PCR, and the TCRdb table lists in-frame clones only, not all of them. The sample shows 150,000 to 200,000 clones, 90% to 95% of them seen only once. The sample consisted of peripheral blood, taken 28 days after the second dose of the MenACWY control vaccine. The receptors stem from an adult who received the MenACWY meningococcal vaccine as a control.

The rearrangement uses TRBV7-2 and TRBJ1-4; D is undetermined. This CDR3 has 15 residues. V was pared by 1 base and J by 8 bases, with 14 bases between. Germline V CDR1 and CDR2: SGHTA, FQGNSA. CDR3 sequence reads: CASSLVLGSGEKLFF. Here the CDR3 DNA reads TGTGCCAGCAGCTTAGTATTGGGGTCGGGGGAAAAACTGTTTTTT.

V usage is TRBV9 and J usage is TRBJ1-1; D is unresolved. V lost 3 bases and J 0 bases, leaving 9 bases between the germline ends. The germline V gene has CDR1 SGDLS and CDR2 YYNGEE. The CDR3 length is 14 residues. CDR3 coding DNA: TGTGCCAGCAGCGCCGGGGTGGTGAACACTGAAGCTTTCTTT. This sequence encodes CASSAGVVNTEAFF.

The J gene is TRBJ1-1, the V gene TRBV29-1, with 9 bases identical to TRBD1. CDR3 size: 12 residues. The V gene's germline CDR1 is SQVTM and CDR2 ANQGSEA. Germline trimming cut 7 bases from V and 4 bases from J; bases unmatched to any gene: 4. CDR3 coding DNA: TGCAGCGCCACAGGGGGCGTCACTGAAGCTTTCTTT. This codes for CSATGGVTEAFF.

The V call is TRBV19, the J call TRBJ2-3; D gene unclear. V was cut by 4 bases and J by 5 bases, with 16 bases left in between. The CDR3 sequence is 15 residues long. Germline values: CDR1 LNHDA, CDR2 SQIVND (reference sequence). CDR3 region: CASSSQVRNRDTQYF. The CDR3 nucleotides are TGTGCCAGTAGTAGCCAAGTCCGGAATCGAGATACGCAGTATTTT.

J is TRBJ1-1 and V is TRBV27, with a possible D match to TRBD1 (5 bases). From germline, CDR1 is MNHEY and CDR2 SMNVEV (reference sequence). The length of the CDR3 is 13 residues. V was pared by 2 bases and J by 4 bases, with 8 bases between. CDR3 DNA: TGTGCCAGCAGTTTAAGGCAGGGCACTGAAGCTTTCTTT. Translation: CASSLRQGTEAFF.

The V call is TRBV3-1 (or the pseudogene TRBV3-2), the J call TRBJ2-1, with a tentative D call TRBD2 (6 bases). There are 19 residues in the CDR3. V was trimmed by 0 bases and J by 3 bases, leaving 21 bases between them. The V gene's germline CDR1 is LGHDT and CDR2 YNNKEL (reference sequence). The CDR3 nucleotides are TGTGCCAGCAGCCAAGAGACTAGTGGTAGGGCCCCCTACTACAATGAGCAGTTCTTC. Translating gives CASSQETSGRAPYYNEQFF.

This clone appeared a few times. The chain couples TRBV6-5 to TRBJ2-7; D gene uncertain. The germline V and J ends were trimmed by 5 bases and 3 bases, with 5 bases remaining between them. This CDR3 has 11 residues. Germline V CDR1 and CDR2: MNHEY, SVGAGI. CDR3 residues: CASSLLYEQYF. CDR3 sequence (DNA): TGTGCCAGCAGTCTACTCTACGAGCAGTACTTC.

The CDR3 region has the DNA TGTGCCAGCAGCCAATCCCTGACAGGGGGAACTGAAGCTTTCTTT. Translation gives CASSQSLTGGTEAFF. The rearrangement joins TRBV3-1 (or the pseudogene TRBV3-2) to TRBJ1-1; 9 bases agree with TRBD1. Trimming at V came to 2 bases and at J to 5 bases, leaving 6 bases not matched to a gene. Germline values: CDR1 LGHDT, CDR2 YNNKEL (reference sequence). This CDR3 contains 15 residues.

The DNA of the CDR3 is TGTGCCAGCAGTGATTCCACAGGGAGGAATGAGCAGTTCTTC. Translating gives CASSDSTGRNEQFF. The chain couples TRBV25-1 to TRBJ2-1, with D perhaps TRBD1 or TRBD2 (6 bases each). The germline gives CDR1 MGHDK, CDR2 SYGVNS. The CDR3 length is 14 residues. V lost 3 bases and J 7 bases, leaving 13 bases between the germline ends.

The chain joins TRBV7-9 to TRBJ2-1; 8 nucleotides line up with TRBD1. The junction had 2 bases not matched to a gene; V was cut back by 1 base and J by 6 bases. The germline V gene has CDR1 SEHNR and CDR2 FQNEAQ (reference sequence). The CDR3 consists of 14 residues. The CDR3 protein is CASSLGTGINEQFF. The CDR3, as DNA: TGTGCCAGCAGCTTAGGGACAGGGATCAATGAGCAGTTCTTC.

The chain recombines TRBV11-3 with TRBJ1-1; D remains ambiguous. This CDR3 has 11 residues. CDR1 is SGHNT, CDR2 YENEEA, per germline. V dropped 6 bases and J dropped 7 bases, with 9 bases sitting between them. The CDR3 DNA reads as TGTGCCAGCAGAACCGGTGATGAAGCTTTCTTT. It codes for CASRTGDEAFF.

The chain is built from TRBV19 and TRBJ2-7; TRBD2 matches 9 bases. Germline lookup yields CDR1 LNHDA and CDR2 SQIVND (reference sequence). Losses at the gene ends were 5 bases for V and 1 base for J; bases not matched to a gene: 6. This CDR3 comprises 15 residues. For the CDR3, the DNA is TGTGCCAGTAGTGTAAGCGGGAGGTCGTCCTACGAGCAGTACTTC. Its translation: CASSVSGRSSYEQYF. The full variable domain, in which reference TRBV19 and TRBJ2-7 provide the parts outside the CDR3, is DGGITQSPKYLFRKEGQNVTLSCEQNLNHDAMYWYRQDPGQGLRLIYYSQIVNDFQKGDIAEGYSVSREKKESFPLTVTSAQKNPTAFYLCASSVSGRSSYEQYFGPGTRLTVT.

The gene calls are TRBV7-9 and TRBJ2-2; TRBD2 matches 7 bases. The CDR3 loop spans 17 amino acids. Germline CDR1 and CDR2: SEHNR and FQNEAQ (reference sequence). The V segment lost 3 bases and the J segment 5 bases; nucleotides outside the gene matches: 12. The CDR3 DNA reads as TGTGCCAGCAGCTTTGAGGCGGGAGCCCCGAGTACCGGGGAGCTGTTTTTT. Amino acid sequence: CASSFEAGAPSTGELFF.

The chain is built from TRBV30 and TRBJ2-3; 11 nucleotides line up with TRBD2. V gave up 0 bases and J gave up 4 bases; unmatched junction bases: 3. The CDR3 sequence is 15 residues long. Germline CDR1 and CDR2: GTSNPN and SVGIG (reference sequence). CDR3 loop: CAWSVLAGVSDTQYF. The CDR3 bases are TGTGCCTGGAGTGTACTAGCGGGAGTGTCAGATACGCAGTATTTT.

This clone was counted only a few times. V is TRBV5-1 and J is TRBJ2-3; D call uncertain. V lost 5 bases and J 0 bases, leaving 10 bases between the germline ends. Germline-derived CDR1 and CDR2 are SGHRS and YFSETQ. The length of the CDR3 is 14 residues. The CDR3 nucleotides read TGCGCCAGCAGGACGACCGCTAGCACAGATACGCAGTATTTT. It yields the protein CASRTTASTDTQYF. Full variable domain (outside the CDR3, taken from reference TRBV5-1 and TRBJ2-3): KAGVTQTPRYLIKTRGQQVTLSCSPISGHRSVSWYQQTPGQGLQFLFEYFSETQRNKGNFPGRFSGRQFSNSRSEMNVSTLELGDSALYLCASRTTASTDTQYFGPGTRLTVL.

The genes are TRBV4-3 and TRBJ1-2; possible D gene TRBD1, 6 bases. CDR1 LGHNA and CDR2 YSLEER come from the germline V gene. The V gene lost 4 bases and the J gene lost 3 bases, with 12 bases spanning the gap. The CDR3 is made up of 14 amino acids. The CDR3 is CASSLTGSDYGYTF. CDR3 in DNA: TGCGCCAGCAGCCTTACAGGGAGCGACTATGGCTACACCTTC.

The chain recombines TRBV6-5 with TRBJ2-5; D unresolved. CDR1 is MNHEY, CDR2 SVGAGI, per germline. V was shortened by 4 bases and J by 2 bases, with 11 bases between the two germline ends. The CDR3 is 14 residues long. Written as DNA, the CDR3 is TGTGCCAGCAGTTCGGGCCTTAATCAAGAGACCCAGTACTTC. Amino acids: CASSSGLNQETQYF.

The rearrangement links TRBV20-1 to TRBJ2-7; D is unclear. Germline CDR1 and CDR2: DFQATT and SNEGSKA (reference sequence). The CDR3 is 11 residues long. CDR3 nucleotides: TGCGGGTGGTTGTTGTTAGGCGAGCAGTACTTC. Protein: CGWLLLGEQYF.

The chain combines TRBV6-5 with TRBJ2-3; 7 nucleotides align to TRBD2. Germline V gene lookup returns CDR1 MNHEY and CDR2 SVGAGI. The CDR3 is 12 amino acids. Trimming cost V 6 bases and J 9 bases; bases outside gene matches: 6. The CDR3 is CASRTGLGTQYF. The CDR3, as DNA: TGTGCCAGCAGAACCGGACTAGGGACGCAGTATTTT.

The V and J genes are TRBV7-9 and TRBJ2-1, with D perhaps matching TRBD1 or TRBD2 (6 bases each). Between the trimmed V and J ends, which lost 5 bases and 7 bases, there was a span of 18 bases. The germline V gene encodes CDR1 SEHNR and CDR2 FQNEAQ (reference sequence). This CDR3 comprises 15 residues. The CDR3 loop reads CASSPKTGAQNEQFF. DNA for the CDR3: TGTGCCAGCAGCCCCAAGACGGGGGCACAAAATGAGCAGTTCTTC.

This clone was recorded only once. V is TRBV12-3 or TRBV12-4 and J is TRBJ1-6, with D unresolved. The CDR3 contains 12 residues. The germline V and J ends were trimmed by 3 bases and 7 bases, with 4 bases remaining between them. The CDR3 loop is CASSFANSPLHF. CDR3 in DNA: TGTGCCAGCAGTTTCGCAAATTCACCCCTCCACTTT.

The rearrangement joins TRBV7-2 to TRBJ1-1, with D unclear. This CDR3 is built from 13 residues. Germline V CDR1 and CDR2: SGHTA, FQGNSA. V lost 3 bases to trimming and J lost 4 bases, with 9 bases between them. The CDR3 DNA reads TGTGCCAGCAGCTTTCAAGTCGGCACTGAAGCTTTCTTT. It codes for CASSFQVGTEAFF.

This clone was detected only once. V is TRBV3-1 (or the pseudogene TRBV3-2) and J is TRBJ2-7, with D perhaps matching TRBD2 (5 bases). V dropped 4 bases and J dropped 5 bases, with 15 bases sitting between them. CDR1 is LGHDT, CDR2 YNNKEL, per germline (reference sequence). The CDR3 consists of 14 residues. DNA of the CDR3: TGTGCCAGCAGCCTAAGAAGAAAGAGGGACGAGCAGTACTTC. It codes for CASSLRRKRDEQYF.

The CDR3 sequence is CASSLQTQGGGTEAFF. CDR3 nucleotides: TGTGCCAGCAGTTTACAGACACAGGGAGGGGGCACTGAAGCTTTCTTT. This chain joins TRBV27 and TRBJ1-1; D perhaps matches TRBD1 (6 bases). This CDR3 has 16 amino acids. Trimming pared 2 bases from V and 4 bases from J, leaving 17 bases between. The germline CDR1 and CDR2 sequences are MNHEY and SMNVEV (reference sequence).

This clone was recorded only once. The CDR3 coding sequence is TGTGCCAGTAGCCAGACAGGGGGCTCGGAAGAGCAGTACTTC. Its translation is CASSQTGGSEEQYF. This chain connects TRBV19 to TRBJ2-7; 10 nucleotides line up with TRBD1. The CDR3 is 14 residues long. Germline assignment: CDR1 LNHDA and CDR2 SQIVND (reference sequence). The V and J ends lost 6 bases and 7 bases, in that order; junction bases with no gene match: 9.